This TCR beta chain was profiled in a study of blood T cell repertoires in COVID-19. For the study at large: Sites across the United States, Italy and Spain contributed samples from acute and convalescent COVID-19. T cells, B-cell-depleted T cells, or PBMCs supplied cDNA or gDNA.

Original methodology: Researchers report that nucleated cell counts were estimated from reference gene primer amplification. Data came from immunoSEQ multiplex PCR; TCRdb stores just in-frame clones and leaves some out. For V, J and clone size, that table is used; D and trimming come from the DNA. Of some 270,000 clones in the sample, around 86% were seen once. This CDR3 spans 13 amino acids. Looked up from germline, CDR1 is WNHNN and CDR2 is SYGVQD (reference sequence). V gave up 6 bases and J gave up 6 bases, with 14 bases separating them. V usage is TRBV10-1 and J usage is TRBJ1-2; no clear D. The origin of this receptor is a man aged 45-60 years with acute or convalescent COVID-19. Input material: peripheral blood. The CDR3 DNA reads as TGCGCCAGCAGCTCTAGTTGGTACGATGGCTACACCTTC. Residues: CASSSSWYDGYTF.